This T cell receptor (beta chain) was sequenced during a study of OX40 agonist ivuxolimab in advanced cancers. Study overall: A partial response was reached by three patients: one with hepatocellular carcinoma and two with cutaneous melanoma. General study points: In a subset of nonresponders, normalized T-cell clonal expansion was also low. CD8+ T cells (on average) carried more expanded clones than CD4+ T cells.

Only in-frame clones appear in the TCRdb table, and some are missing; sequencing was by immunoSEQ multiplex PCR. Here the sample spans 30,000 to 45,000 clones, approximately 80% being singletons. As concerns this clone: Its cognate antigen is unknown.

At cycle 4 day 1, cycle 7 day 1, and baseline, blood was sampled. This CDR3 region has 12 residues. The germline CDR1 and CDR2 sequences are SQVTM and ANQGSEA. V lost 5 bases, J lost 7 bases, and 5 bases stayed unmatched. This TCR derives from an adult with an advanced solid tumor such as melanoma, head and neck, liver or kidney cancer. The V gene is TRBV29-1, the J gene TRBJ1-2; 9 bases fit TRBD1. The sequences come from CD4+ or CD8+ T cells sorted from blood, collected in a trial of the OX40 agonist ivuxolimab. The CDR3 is CSVSGTGTGYTF. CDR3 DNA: TGCAGCGTTTCCGGGACAGGGACTGGCTACACCTTC.